This T cell receptor beta chain was obtained from a study of T cell responses to AZD1222 COVID-19 vaccine. Study results and caveats: Spike-specific TCR breadth rose after two AZD1222 doses, and depth rose as well. Sampling that yielded the repertoires occurred only after the peak T cell response.

Remarks on this clone: Its antigen is as yet unknown.

V shed 5 bases and J shed 8 bases, with 20 bases lying between them. CDR1 and CDR2 (germline): SGHDT, YYEEEE. The CDR3 has 16 amino acids. Repertoires were generated with immunoSEQ multiplex PCR, while TCRdb's copy carries only in-frame clones and drops some. Here the sample spans 170,000 or so clones, about 91% being singletons. This clonotype was obtained from an adult who received the AZD1222 COVID-19 vaccine. V and J are TRBV5-6 and TRBJ1-6; unclear D gene. The source material was peripheral blood, sampled 28 days after the second AZD1222 dose. CDR3 nucleotides: TGTGCCAGCAGATCCGGGCCAGCGATCCTTTATTCACCCCTCCACTTT. This translates into CASRSGPAILYSPLHF.